These 18 T cell receptor beta chains share one sample of origin, sequenced in a study of cytomegalovirus exposure and HLA in healthy donors. The PCR contained 60 Vbeta and 13 Jbeta primers. Clones were sequenced by immunoSEQ multiplex PCR, and TCRdb holds only the in-frame ones, with some missing. The sample table includes 200,000 to 250,000 clones. The specimen sequenced was PBMCs. These receptors all come from a woman aged 25 to 39 in good health and CMV-seropositive.

Points on this clone: At one boundary the junction diverges from the germline segment, which might be a read error. V is TRBV20-1 and J is TRBJ1-2, with D uncertain. This CDR3 is 8 amino acids long. Germline V CDR1 and CDR2: DFQATT, SNEGSKA (reference sequence). CDR3 residues: CSARAEEF. CDR3 coding DNA: TGCAGTGCTAGAGCTGAGGAATTC.

This rearrangement joins TRBV25-1 to TRBJ2-7; no definite D call. From germline, CDR1 is MGHDK and CDR2 SYGVNS. With 8 bases removed from V and 1 base from J, the gap between germline ends came to 6 bases. This CDR3 region has 11 residues. CDR3 nucleotides: TGTGCCAGCGGGCCGTCCTACGAGCAGTACTTC. It encodes CASGPSYEQYF.

The chain recombines TRBV12-5 with TRBJ1-1; a possible D gene is TRBD1 (6 bases). The V and J ends lost 0 bases and 3 bases respectively, with 11 bases between them. The CDR3 is made up of 15 amino acids. Germline V gene lookup returns CDR1 LGHNT and CDR2 FRNRAP. In DNA, the CDR3 is TGTGCTAGTGGTTTGGTAGAAGGGGGATACACTGAAGCTTTCTTT. It is translated as CASGLVEGGYTEAFF.

The J gene is TRBJ2-3, the V gene TRBV6-5, with D perhaps matching TRBD1 (5 bases). The CDR3 is made up of 15 amino acids. Deletions cut 6 bases from V and 0 bases from J, with 13 bases between. CDR1 and CDR2 from the germline V gene are MNHEY and SVGAGI. CDR3 protein: CASRRQFASTDTQYF. CDR3 coding DNA: TGTGCCAGCAGGCGACAGTTTGCTAGCACAGATACGCAGTATTTT.

This sequence joins TRBV27 and TRBJ2-3; D is possibly TRBD1 (5 bases). Germline V lookup: CDR1 MNHEY, CDR2 SMNVEV (reference sequence). Trimming stripped 7 bases from V and 1 base from J, with 15 bases between. CDR3 length: 15 residues. The CDR3 loop is CASKDLGQGTDTQYF. For the CDR3, the DNA is TGTGCCAGCAAAGATCTGGGGCAAGGCACAGATACGCAGTATTTT.

This chain uses TRBV6-5 with TRBJ2-7; the match to TRBD1 covers 11 bases. V was clipped by 0 bases and J by 7 bases; unmatched bases: 8. The CDR3 loop spans 16 amino acids. Germline V CDR1 and CDR2: MNHEY, SVGAGI. The CDR3 sequence is CASSYSRDRGAGEQYF. CDR3 bases: TGTGCCAGCAGTTACTCGAGGGACAGGGGGGCCGGGGAGCAGTACTTC.

The V call is TRBV19, the J call TRBJ2-3; the D gene is possibly TRBD2 (6 bases). Deletions cut 10 bases from V and 8 bases from J, with 19 bases between. Germline CDR1 is LNHDA and CDR2 is SQIVND (reference sequence). CDR3 length: 13 amino acids. CDR3 sequence: CATTRDFGATQYF. Here the CDR3 DNA reads TGTGCCACCACCCGGGACTTCGGGGCTACGCAGTATTTT.

The chain has TRBV30 and TRBJ2-5; D is possibly TRBD2 (5 bases). Germline V gene sequence: CDR1 GTSNPN, CDR2 SVGIG (reference sequence). V shed 0 bases and J shed 5 bases, with 7 bases lying between them. This CDR3 region has 12 residues. The DNA of the CDR3 is TGTGCCTGGAGTGTACGCGGGGAGACCCAGTACTTC. It yields the protein CAWSVRGETQYF.

V and J are TRBV25-1 and TRBJ2-1; D call uncertain. The V gene's germline CDR1 is MGHDK and CDR2 SYGVNS. The CDR3 is 16 residues long. The V end was cut by 3 bases, the J end by 4 bases, with 16 bases between. CDR3 coding DNA: TGTGCCAGCAGTGAGGAAAGTAGCAGAACGTACAATGAGCAGTTCTTC. Translation gives CASSEESSRTYNEQFF.

V gene TRBV14 combines with J gene TRBJ2-7, with TRBD2 as a possible D gene (6 bases). The germline V gene encodes CDR1 SGHDN and CDR2 FVKESK. The ends were cut back, 0 bases at V and 0 bases at J, with 27 bases in the middle. CDR3 size: 21 residues. For the CDR3, the DNA is TGTGCCAGCAGCCAAGAGTCCCCTGGAGTAGGGAGGTGGGCATCCTCCTACGAGCAGTACTTC. Translation: CASSQESPGVGRWASSYEQYF.

The genes are TRBV5-1 and TRBJ1-6; D might be TRBD1 (6 bases). This CDR3 region has 15 residues. Germline V gives CDR1 SGHRS, CDR2 YFSETQ. Trimming cost V 9 bases and J 7 bases, with 20 bases left between them. Here the CDR3 reads CATPCGQIYNSPLHF. The CDR3 DNA sequence: TGCGCCACCCCATGTGGACAGATTTACAATTCACCCCTCCACTTT. Using reference TRBV5-1 and TRBJ1-6 for the parts outside the CDR3, the full variable domain is KAGVTQTPRYLIKTRGQQVTLSCSPISGHRSVSWYQQTPGQGLQFLFEYFSETQRNKGNFPGRFSGRQFSNSRSEMNVSTLELGDSALYLCATPCGQIYNSPLHFGNGTRLTVT.

The rearrangement joins TRBV6-5 to TRBJ2-7; a possible D gene is TRBD2 (5 bases). Per the germline V gene, CDR1 is MNHEY and CDR2 is SVGAGI. V was pared by 5 bases and J by 2 bases, with 16 bases between. This CDR3 region has 15 residues. DNA for the CDR3: TGTGCCAGCAGTCCGGTGGCCAGCGGCACCTACGAGCAGTACTTC. As protein: CASSPVASGTYEQYF.

The CDR3 DNA sequence: TGTGCCAGCAGCCAAGATGTCAGATACTATGGCTACACCTTC. Protein sequence: CASSQDVRYYGYTF. The chain recombines TRBV14 with TRBJ1-2, with no clear D. V was cut by 0 bases and J by 3 bases, with 8 bases left in between. The CDR3 totals 14 residues. In germline, CDR1 is SGHDN, CDR2 FVKESK.

The J gene is TRBJ1-1, the V gene TRBV5-1; TRBD1 is a possible D gene (6 bases). From germline, CDR1 is SGHRS and CDR2 YFSETQ. CDR3 length: 16 amino acids. V was clipped by 0 bases and J by 1 base, with 13 bases between them. CDR3 coding DNA: TGCGCCAGCAGCTTGGCGGGGGGCAGCCCGAACACTGAAGCTTTCTTT. Protein product: CASSLAGGSPNTEAFF.

The chain employs TRBV7-8 and TRBJ1-2; D unclear. Trimming pared 2 bases from V and 3 bases from J, leaving 28 bases between. The CDR3 totals 20 residues. The V gene's germline CDR1 is SGHVS and CDR2 FQNEAQ. CDR3 nucleotides: TGTGCCAGCAGCTTAACTTTTTCGTTTGGGAGAAGACGAGAAGACTATGGCTACACCTTC. Translation gives CASSLTFSFGRRREDYGYTF.

V gene TRBV11-2 combines with J gene TRBJ1-1, with D tentatively TRBD1 (6 bases). V lost 4 bases and J lost 1, with 10 bases in between. CDR1 is SGHAT and CDR2 is FQNNGV in the germline V gene. The CDR3 runs 14 residues. CDR3 residues: CASSSSDRNTEAFF. Here the CDR3 DNA reads TGTGCCAGCAGCTCCTCGGACAGGAACACTGAAGCTTTCTTT. Filled out from reference TRBV11-2 and TRBJ1-1, the complete variable domain reads EAGVAQSPRYKIIEKRQSVAFWCNPISGHATLYWYQQILGQGPKLLIQFQNNGVVDDSQLPKDRFSAERLKGVDSTLKIQPAKLEDSAVYLCASSSSDRNTEAFFGQGTRLTVV.

The genes are TRBV6-1 and TRBJ2-5; D is unclear. In germline, CDR1 is MNHNS, CDR2 SASEGT. This CDR3 contains 15 residues. Trimming took 10 bases from V and 1 from J, leaving 19 bases between them. The CDR3 DNA sequence: TGTGCCACCGCACCCCCTTCTAGTTTCCAAGAGACCCAGTACTTC. Translating it yields CATAPPSSFQETQYF.

V usage is TRBV19 and J usage is TRBJ1-1, with D possibly being TRBD1 (5 bases). V lost 3 bases to trimming and J lost 3 bases, with 14 bases between them. The CDR3 has 15 residues. The germline CDR1 and CDR2 sequences are LNHDA and SQIVND (reference sequence). CDR3 nucleotides: TGTGCCAGTAGTATTATGTCGGGAGGGGACACTGAAGCTTTCTTT. It translates to CASSIMSGGDTEAFF. Full variable domain (rest looked up from reference TRBV19 and TRBJ1-1): DGGITQSPKYLFRKEGQNVTLSCEQNLNHDAMYWYRQDPGQGLRLIYYSQIVNDFQKGDIAEGYSVSREKKESFPLTVTSAQKNPTAFYLCASSIMSGGDTEAFFGQGTRLTVV.